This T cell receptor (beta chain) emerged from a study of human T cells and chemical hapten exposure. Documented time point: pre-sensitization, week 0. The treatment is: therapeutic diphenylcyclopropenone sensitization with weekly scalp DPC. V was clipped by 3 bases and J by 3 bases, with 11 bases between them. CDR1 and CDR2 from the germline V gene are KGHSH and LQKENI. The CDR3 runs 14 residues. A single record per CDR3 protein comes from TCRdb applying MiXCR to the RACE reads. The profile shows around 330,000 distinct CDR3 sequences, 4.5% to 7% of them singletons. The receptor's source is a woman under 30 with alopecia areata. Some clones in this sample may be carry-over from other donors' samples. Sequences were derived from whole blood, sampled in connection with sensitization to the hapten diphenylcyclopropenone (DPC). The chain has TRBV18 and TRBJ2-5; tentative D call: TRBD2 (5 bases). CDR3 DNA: TGTGCCAGCTCACCCACGGACGGGAAAGAGACCCAGTACTTC. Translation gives CASSPTDGKETQYF.